The sequence of this T cell receptor beta chain was determined in a study of blood T cells in healthy people across ages. The use of a sample-barcoded 5' primer and a J-beta primer mix characterized a second PCR of about 6 to 12 cycles. TCRdb itself ran the 5' RACE reads through MiXCR, one entry per CDR3 protein. The sample lists hundreds of thousands of distinct CDR3 sequences, around 42% occurring once. CDR1 and CDR2 from the germline V gene are SGHKS and YYEKEE (reference sequence). CDR3 length: 17 amino acids. With 6 bases clipped from V and 0 bases from J, the junction kept 8 bases outside the gene matches. This clonotype was seen more than once but under ten times.

The sequence was collected from a man aged 55-75 years in good health. J is TRBJ2-4 and V is TRBV5-5; 11 bases agree with TRBD2. Specimen: blood. The CDR3 reads CASNPGLAVTAKNIQYF. The CDR3, as DNA: TGTGCCAGCAATCCGGGACTAGCGGTCACAGCCAAAAACATTCAGTACTTC.